This T cell receptor (beta chain) stems from a study of blood T cell repertoires in COVID-19. Profiled with immunoSEQ multiplex PCR; TCRdb holds only in-frame clones, not every one. The sample carries under 250,000 clones, over 75% recorded once. CDR3 length: 19 residues. Per the germline V gene, CDR1 is SEHNR and CDR2 is FQNEAQ (reference sequence). V gave up 0 bases and J gave up 2 bases; unmatched junction bases: 8. The source material was PBMCs or T cells enriched from blood (not recorded which). The J gene is TRBJ2-2, the V gene TRBV7-9, with TRBD2 matching 11 bases. The sequence derives from a woman aged 18-30 years in a cohort exposed to, infected with or recovered from COVID-19 (not recorded which). The CDR3 spells CASSLATLAGVPNTGELFF. CDR3 nucleotides: TGTGCCAGCAGCTTAGCTACACTAGCGGGAGTTCCCAACACCGGGGAGCTGTTTTTT.